The present entry profiles one TCR beta chain with its context. Its antigen specificity is not known. The input lacks base qualities; no much larger clone sits a single base away. The CDR3 runs 17 residues from the cysteine to the phenylalanine. Of all the DNA, just the CDR3 is kept, 51 bases in frame from base 1. CDR1 and CDR2 (SGHNT, YYREEE) derive from the germline V gene (reference sequence). Compared with germline, V lacks 4 bases and J lacks 6 bases; bases without a gene match: 14. At diagnosis, tumor, uninvolved tumor-adjacent lung and peripheral blood were collected and then preserved as a mix of FFPE and fresh-frozen material. For TCR repertoire profiling, blood samples were analyzed in the form of peripheral blood mononuclear cells. The immunoSEQ Assay was used to sequence TCR beta CDR3 regions from DNA. From the authors' description of their analysis: T cell density was computed as TCR beta template counts normalized to usable DNA estimated by amplifying housekeeping genes. Richness was estimated with the preseqR package, extrapolating to 400,000 templates for PBMC samples and 120,000 templates for tissue samples. Clonality was calculated as one minus Pielou's evenness. To identify tissue-enriched TCRs, differential abundance testing was run on productive amino-acid clonotypes with a minimum total count of 5 and an alpha of 0.1. The Jaccard Index and the Morisita Overlap Index were used to quantify repertoire overlap between compartments. GLIPH grouped TCR beta CDR3s together with public tetramer-defined viral CDR3s, and a viral motif had to include at least three viral sequences and show V-gene enrichment. TCRdb took over this immuneACCESS table, retaining in-frame rearrangements with V and J assigned. Such tables are incomplete; in checked studies, under half of the missing clones stem from an unresolved V gene, and the remainder is unexplained. The DNA was the basis for D and trimming; V, J and clone size are from that table. Within this sample are 30,000 to 45,000 clones, with over 85% of them counted one time only. The top ten hold approximately 7% of the sample.

The data were taken from a study of T cells in localized non-small cell lung cancer (dated by TCRdb to the early 2020s). About the investigation overall: The study examined T cell repertoires in 200 to 300 patients with early-stage NSCLC and compared tumors with uninvolved tumor-adjacent lungs. The cohort comprised some 220 treatment-naïve NSCLC patients with resected, localized lung tumors. Of the NSCLC patients, roughly 130 were male and about a hundred were female, and the mean age was about 69 years. On the study overall, not on this receptor specifically: Of the top 100 tumor clones, a median of approximately 60 were detected in paired uninvolved adjacent lung; about 28 were also among that lung's top 100. Higher blood T cell density associated with longer overall survival, while higher adjacent-lung clonality associated with shorter survival. The highest T cell clonality was observed in uninvolved tumor-adjacent lung, where clonality exceeded that of tumor, suggesting that antigenic responses were more focused in uninvolved tumor-adjacent lung. Multi-region tumor sequencing was not performed, so intratumor heterogeneity could not be excluded. Because the study design was exploratory, TCR variables were selected using unadjusted p-values without false-discovery rate correction.

This specimen consisted of peripheral blood, obtained before any cancer treatment. The chain is encoded by TRBV5-4 joined to TRBJ2-1, and TRBD2 aligns with 9 junction nucleotides. This sequence was found in a female donor of 60 years or more with stage I lung adenocarcinoma. The CDR3 loop reads CASSPPLGGGVINEQFF. The DNA reads TGTGCCAGCAGCCCACCTCTTGGCGGGGGGGTAATCAATGAGCAGTTCTTC.